The rows below give T cell receptor beta chains drawn from one sample of a study of post-analysis software for immune sequencing data. TCRdb redid the calling of the PCR reads with MiXCR, one entry per CDR3 protein. The top ten clones hold approximately 11% of a sample with some 690,000 distinct CDR3 sequences, roughly three fifths of them seen once. The sequenced material came from blood. Receptors originate from a girl aged 2 to 10 with multiple sclerosis. Each CDR3 is given with its conserved first and last residue. D genes are given only for firm matches. Clone size is not always given. Where it is, it says once, few, many or a class for expanded clones.

clone size	D gene	V gene	J gene	CDR3 protein	CDR3 DNA
.	.	TRBV7-9	TRBJ1-1	CASSLANRNTEAFF	TGTGCCAGCAGCTTAGCGAACAGGAACACTGAAGCTTTCTTT
.	.	TRBV19	TRBJ1-1	CASSIDTVNTEAFF	TGTGCCAGTAGTATAGATACGGTGAACACTGAAGCTTTCTTT
once	.	TRBV28	TRBJ2-1	CASSLFRGINEQFF	TGTGCCAGCAGTTTATTTAGAGGGATCAATGAGCAGTTCTTC
.	TRBD1	TRBV11-2	TRBJ1-1	CASSFTGGADTEAFF	TGTGCCAGCAGCTTTACAGGGGGCGCGGACACTGAAGCTTTCTTT
.	.	TRBV10-3	TRBJ1-1	CATHAVSMDGNEAFF	TGTGCCACCCACGCGGTCAGTATGGACGGTAATGAAGCTTTCTTT
.	TRBD1	TRBV12-3/TRBV12-4	TRBJ1-5	CASSSHGTGNQPQHF	TGTGCCAGCAGTTCCCACGGGACAGGCAATCAGCCCCAGCATTTT
.	.	TRBV3-1	TRBJ1-2	CASSLREDRSGYTF	TGTGCCAGCAGCCTAAGAGAGGACAGAAGCGGCTACACCTTC
.	TRBD2	TRBV20-1	TRBJ2-7	CSAAGGGGHSYEQYF	TGCAGTGCTGCGGGGGGCGGCGGACACTCCTACGAGCAGTACTTC
.	TRBD2	TRBV7-3	TRBJ2-3	CASSRGLLPDTQYF	TGTGCCAGCAGCCGGGGACTACTACCAGATACGCAGTATTTT
.	.	TRBV20-1	TRBJ2-5	CSARSGANQETQYF	TGCAGTGCTAGGAGCGGAGCCAACCAAGAGACCCAGTACTTC
.	.	TRBV7-2	TRBJ2-5	CASSRRGRGQTQYF	TGTGCCAGCAGCCGTAGGGGCCGGGGCCAGACCCAGTACTTC
.	TRBD2	TRBV20-1	TRBJ2-7	CSASTQTSSIYEQYF	TGCAGTGCTTCAACCCAGACTAGCTCGATTTACGAGCAGTACTTC
few	.	TRBV20-1	TRBJ2-5	CSAPERSNQETQYF	TGCAGTGCTCCCGAGCGAAGCAACCAAGAGACCCAGTACTTC
once	.	TRBV28	TRBJ1-5	CASSYDLQGNQPQHF	TGTGCCAGCAGCTACGACCTACAGGGAAATCAGCCCCAGCATTTT
.	.	TRBV7-9	TRBJ2-1	CASSLDGSINEQFF	TGTGCCAGCAGCTTAGACGGGAGTATCAATGAGCAGTTCTTC
.	.	TRBV12-3/TRBV12-4	TRBJ2-3	CASSSTNTQYF	TGTGCCAGCAGTTCCACGAATACGCAGTATTTT
.	TRBD1	TRBV9	TRBJ1-4	CASSLQGAGEKLFF	TGTGCCAGCAGTCTGCAGGGGGCTGGTGAAAAACTGTTTTTT
many	TRBD1	TRBV12-3/TRBV12-4	TRBJ2-5	CASSLQGAETQYF	TGTGCCAGCAGTTTACAGGGGGCGGAGACCCAGTACTTC
.	.	TRBV7-6	TRBJ2-1	CASSLVSSPEREQFF	TGTGCCAGCAGCTTAGTCTCATCCCCAGAACGTGAGCAGTTCTTC
.	TRBD1	TRBV12-3/TRBV12-4	TRBJ2-1	CASSFGRGPYNEQFF	TGTGCCAGCAGTTTTGGCAGGGGGCCCTACAATGAGCAGTTCTTC
.	.	TRBV2	TRBJ2-5	CASIDRAQETQYF	TGTGCCAGCATTGACCGGGCGCAAGAGACCCAGTACTTC
.	TRBD1	TRBV5-1	TRBJ2-7	CASSLWDRRTYEQYF	TGCGCCAGCAGCTTGTGGGACAGGCGAACCTACGAGCAGTACTTC
few	.	TRBV21-1	TRBJ2-5	CASSYTSGRADETQYF	TGTGCCAGCAGCTATACTAGCGGGAGGGCCGATGAGACCCAGTACTTC
.	.	TRBV7-2	TRBJ1-1	CASSWIDTEAFF	TGTGCCAGCAGCTGGATAGACACTGAAGCTTTCTTT
.	.	TRBV7-2	TRBJ2-2	CASSLQTGAGELFF	TGTGCCAGCAGCTTGCAGACGGGGGCTGGGGAGCTGTTTTTT
.	TRBD2	TRBV5-1	TRBJ2-1	CASSLRGTSDPINDEQFF	TGCGCCAGCAGCTTGAGGGGGACTAGCGATCCCATTAACGATGAGCAGTTCTTC
.	.	TRBV20-1	TRBJ2-7	CSASPGWEGGEQYF	TGCAGTGCTAGTCCGGGTTGGGAGGGGGGCGAGCAGTACTTC
.	TRBD1	TRBV29-1	TRBJ1-4	CSGTTGDRGEKLFF	TGCAGCGGTACTACAGGGGATCGAGGAGAAAAACTGTTTTTT
.	TRBD1	TRBV11-3	TRBJ2-5	CASSLGEQGAGETQYF	TGTGCCAGCAGCTTAGGGGAACAGGGGGCAGGAGAGACCCAGTACTTC
.	.	TRBV5-1	TRBJ2-3	CASSLADGDTQYF	TGCGCCAGCAGCTTGGCCGATGGAGATACGCAGTATTTT
.	.	TRBV12-3/TRBV12-4	TRBJ1-1	CASSSFVTEAFF	TGTGCCAGCAGTTCGTTTGTCACTGAAGCTTTCTTT
few	TRBD2	TRBV6-5	TRBJ2-3	CASRPRAGGPTDTQYF	TGTGCCAGCAGACCCCGAGCGGGAGGACCCACAGATACGCAGTATTTT
.	TRBD2	TRBV29-1	TRBJ2-5	CSVGRLAGEGETQYF	TGCAGCGTTGGGCGTTTAGCGGGAGAGGGCGAGACCCAGTACTTC
.	.	TRBV6-5	TRBJ1-1	CASIVKGYTEAFF	TGTGCCAGCATCGTAAAAGGCTACACTGAAGCTTTCTTT
.	TRBD1	TRBV6-2/TRBV6-3	TRBJ1-2	CASSPAGTGGIYYGHTF	TGTGCCAGCAGCCCCGCCGGGACAGGGGGAATATACTATGGCCACACCTTC
few	.	TRBV12-3/TRBV12-4	TRBJ2-7	CASSFSWAEAYEQYF	TGTGCCAGCAGTTTTTCTTGGGCAGAGGCCTACGAGCAGTACTTC
.	TRBD1	TRBV7-2	TRBJ2-7	CASSASTGAAYEQYF	TGTGCCAGCAGCGCCTCGACAGGGGCGGCCTACGAGCAGTACTTC
.	TRBD2	TRBV7-9	TRBJ2-1	CASSLGRGGAYNEQFF	TGTGCCAGCAGCTTAGGTCGCGGGGGGGCTTACAATGAGCAGTTCTTC
.	.	TRBV12-3/TRBV12-4	TRBJ1-1	CASSLSVRPYTEAFF	TGTGCCAGCAGTTTATCGGTCCGGCCGTACACTGAAGCTTTCTTT
few	.	TRBV20-1	TRBJ2-1	CSAPLAGKDNEQFF	TGCAGTGCACCACTAGCCGGGAAAGACAATGAGCAGTTCTTC
.	.	TRBV9	TRBJ1-6	CASSVGSNSPLHF	TGTGCCAGCAGCGTAGGCAGTAATTCACCCCTCCACTTT
few	.	TRBV7-9	TRBJ2-5	CASSAPIRAAETQYF	TGTGCCAGCAGCGCCCCGATTCGAGCGGCCGAGACCCAGTACTTC
.	TRBD1	TRBV27	TRBJ2-5	CASSLTWTGGETQYF	TGTGCCAGCAGTTTAACGTGGACAGGGGGTGAGACCCAGTACTTC
.	.	TRBV20-1	TRBJ2-1	CSALAKTYNEQFF	TGCAGTGCCCTAGCGAAGACCTACAATGAGCAGTTCTTC
.	TRBD1	TRBV5-1	TRBJ1-2	CASSFGQGARDYGYTF	TGCGCCAGCAGCTTCGGTCAGGGGGCCCGGGACTATGGCTACACCTTC
.	.	TRBV4-1	TRBJ2-7	CASSQDRGYPYEQYF	TGCGCCAGCAGCCAAGATAGGGGATACCCCTACGAGCAGTACTTC
.	.	TRBV6-4	TRBJ2-7	CASSNAGTSSYEQYF	TGTGCCAGCAGTAACGCCGGGACGTCCTCCTACGAGCAGTACTTC